This T cell receptor (beta chain) stems from a study of T cell responses to AZD1222 COVID-19 vaccine. Regarding this clone: Antigen unknown.

CDR3 length: 18 amino acids. Germline-derived CDR1 and CDR2 are MNHEY and SVGEGT. With 5 bases clipped from V and 1 base from J, the junction kept 11 bases outside the gene matches. General study points: Clonal diversity was possibly underestimated, and white British individuals and females predominated among donors. Distributed over spike, vaccine-associated CD4 TCRs predominated at 160-218 and 743-854. With two AZD1222 doses given, Spike-specific TCR breadth and depth both rose.

This table comes from immunoSEQ multiplex PCR, and its TCRdb copy is limited to in-frame clones, with some not included. The repertoire holds fewer than 150,000 clones, 92% seen once, with 9% to 9.5% in the top ten. The sample consisted of peripheral blood, taken 28 days after the second AZD1222 dose. The chain uses TRBV6-2 or TRBV6-3 and TRBJ2-1, with TRBD2 matching over 10 bases. This sequence was found in an adult who received the AZD1222 COVID-19 vaccine. The CDR3 is CASSQGPSGSRSYNEQFF. CDR3 in DNA: TGTGCCAGCAGTCAGGGGCCTAGCGGGAGTAGATCCTACAATGAGCAGTTCTTC.